Here is one T cell receptor beta chain with its context. Antigen specificity is unknown. The CDR3 is 14 amino acids. V gave up 1 base and J gave up 16 bases; unmatched junction bases: 11. CDR1 is SGHDT and CDR2 is YYEEEE in the germline V gene. The data originate from a study of T cells in localized non-small cell lung cancer. The study, taken as a whole, reports: In adjacent lung appeared a median around 59 of the top 100 tumor clones. Uninvolved adjacent lung showed the highest T cell clonality, exceeding tumor. A raised T cell density in blood coincided with lengthier overall survival.

TCRdb's copy holds only in-frame clones and misses some; the assay was immunoSEQ multiplex PCR. Of around 78,000 clones listed, 80% are singletons. J is TRBJ1-6 and V is TRBV5-6; 7 bases line up with TRBD1. The TCR sequence derives from a female donor older than 55 with stage I lung adenocarcinoma. The sample in question was peripheral blood, obtained before any cancer treatment. CDR3 coding DNA: TGTGCCAGCAGCTTGATGACGACAGGGAAGGATCTCCACTTT. Amino acid sequence: CASSLMTTGKDLHF.